This entry describes one T cell receptor (beta chain). Data came from immunoSEQ multiplex PCR; TCRdb stores just in-frame clones and leaves some out. In the table there are hundreds of thousands of clones, around 89% of which are singletons. These data come from a study of shared T cell receptors in the human thymus. Losses at the gene ends were 4 bases for V and 8 bases for J; bases not matched to a gene: 10. The CDR3 has 15 amino acids. The germline V gene has CDR1 SGHTS and CDR2 YDEGEE. The sample was also reused in another study, on human thymus T cells. That paper notes: Highly overlapping thymic repertoires among unrelated individuals were reported in related research.

This chain joins TRBV5-8 and TRBJ2-1; 9 bases are shared with TRBD1. Sequenced input: thymocytes. The sequence was obtained from a boy under two years old with a congenital heart defect. The CDR3 is CASSRGGQGFHEQFF. For the CDR3, the DNA is TGTGCCAGCAGCCGTGGGGGACAGGGATTCCATGAGCAGTTCTTC.